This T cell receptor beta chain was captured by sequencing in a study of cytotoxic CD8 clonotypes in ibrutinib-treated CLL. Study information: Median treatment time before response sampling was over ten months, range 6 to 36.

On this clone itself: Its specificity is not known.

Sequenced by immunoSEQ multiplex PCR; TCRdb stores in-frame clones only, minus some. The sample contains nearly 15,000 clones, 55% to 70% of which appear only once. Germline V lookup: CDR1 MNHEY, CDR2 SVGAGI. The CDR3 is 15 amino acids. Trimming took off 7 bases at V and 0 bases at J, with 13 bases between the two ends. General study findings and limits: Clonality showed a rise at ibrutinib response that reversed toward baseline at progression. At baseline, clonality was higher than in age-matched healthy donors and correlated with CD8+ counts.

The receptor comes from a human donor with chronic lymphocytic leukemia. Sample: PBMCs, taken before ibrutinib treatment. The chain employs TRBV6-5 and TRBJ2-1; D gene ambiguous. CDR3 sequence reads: CASTGDSSSYNEQFF. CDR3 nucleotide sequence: TGTGCCAGCACCGGTGATTCGAGCTCCTACAATGAGCAGTTCTTC.